These T cell receptor beta chains were read from a single sample in a study of beta chain features in type 1 diabetes. Measured with immunoSEQ multiplex PCR; TCRdb has only the in-frame clones, and not every one. The table has over 40,000 clones, roughly 70% seen once. The sequencing input was Tregs from blood. The receptors come from a woman in her late teens or twenties with type 1 diabetes. Both conserved end residues are part of each CDR3. D genes are given only for firm matches. A row's size may be missing; if present it is once, few, many or a size class.

d_call j_call clone_size v_call cdr3_nt cdr3_aa
TRBD1 TRBJ2-7 - TRBV5-1 TGCGCCAGCAGCGCATCGCCCGGGACAGGGGTCGACGAGCAGTACTTC CASSASPGTGVDEQYF
- TRBJ2-1 - TRBV27 TGTGCCAGCAGTCCCTACCGTTTGGCGGGTAGCTCCTACAATGAGCAGTTCTTC CASSPYRLAGSSYNEQFF
- TRBJ1-5 few TRBV27 TGTGCCAGCAGGGGAGGGGGGCCCCAGCATTTT CASRGGGPQHF
- TRBJ2-7 - TRBV11-2 TGTGCCAGCAGCTCCCAAGCCTTCTCCTACGAGCAGTACTTC CASSSQAFSYEQYF
TRBD1 TRBJ1-6 - TRBV6-5 TGTGCCAGCAGAGGACAGGGGACACATTCACCCCTCCACTTT CASRGQGTHSPLHF
- TRBJ2-1 - TRBV23-1 TGCGCCAGCAGTCACTCGGGGTGTGGGGGGGAGCAGTTCTTC CASSHSGCGGEQFF
TRBD1 TRBJ1-2 - TRBV7-9 TGTGCCAGCCGAGACAGGGTTAACTATGGCTACACCTTC CASRDRVNYGYTF
- TRBJ2-1 few TRBV5-1 TGCGCCAGCTCACTATACAATGAGCAGTTCTTC CASSLYNEQFF
TRBD2 TRBJ2-7 - TRBV7-9 TGTGCCAGCAGCTTAGGGGTGGCTAGCGGCTACGAGCAGTACTTC CASSLGVASGYEQYF
TRBD1 TRBJ2-1 - TRBV4-3 TGCGCCAGCAGTGGAGACTTGATTGCAGGGGGCAATGAGCAGTTCTTC CASSGDLIAGGNEQFF
- TRBJ2-3 - TRBV7-9 TGTGCCAGCAGCTTAACCGGGCCCCACGGGGCAGATACGCAGTATTTT CASSLTGPHGADTQYF
TRBD1 TRBJ2-3 - TRBV5-1 TGCGCCAGCAGCCCGGGACAGGTTGAAGATACGCAGTATTTT CASSPGQVEDTQYF
TRBD2 TRBJ2-3 few TRBV5-4 TGTGCCAGCAGTCCGCGGGCGGGGACTAGCGGGAGGGGGAGCACAGATACGCAGTATTTT CASSPRAGTSGRGSTDTQYF
- TRBJ1-4 once TRBV6-5 TGTGCCAGCAGTTACGTATCGCAACGGGGTGAAAAACTGTTTTTT CASSYVSQRGEKLFF
TRBD1 TRBJ2-7 - TRBV27 TGTGCCAGCAGTTTAGGCAGGGGGCTCGGTGAGCAGTACTTC CASSLGRGLGEQYF
TRBD2 TRBJ2-3 - TRBV28 TGTGCCAGCACTCAAGGGACTAAAGTGGATACGCAGTATTTT CASTQGTKVDTQYF
- TRBJ1-2 - TRBV7-2 TGTGCCAGCAACTTGGGGGGAACACAGACAAGGGCGAACTATGGCTACACCTTC CASNLGGTQTRANYGYTF
TRBD1 TRBJ2-6 - TRBV5-4 TGTGCCAGCAGCTTACAACAGGGGGTGGGCGGGGCCAACGTCCTGACTTTC CASSLQQGVGGANVLTF
- TRBJ2-7 - TRBV30 TGTGCCTGGAGTGTAGGTATAGCGTTGTACGAGCAGTACTTC CAWSVGIALYEQYF
- TRBJ1-6 few TRBV19 TGTGCCAGTAGTATTCAGGAGGGGCGCCATTCACCCCTCCACTTT CASSIQEGRHSPLHF
TRBD2 TRBJ2-1 - TRBV19 TGTGCCAGTACCCAGAAGAAGGGAAGCGGGGCGATCAAAAGCTCCTACAATGAGCAGTTCTTC CASTQKKGSGAIKSSYNEQFF
- TRBJ1-2 - TRBV29-1 TGCAGCGTTGTTGGAGGGAGCTATGGCTACACCTTC CSVVGGSYGYTF
- TRBJ2-1 - TRBV10-2 TGCGCCAGCAGACTAGCCTACAATGAGCAGTTCTTC CASRLAYNEQFF
- TRBJ1-2 - TRBV7-9 TGTGCCAGCAGCTTAGCGCAAGGTGGGGGCGGAGGCTACACCTTC CASSLAQGGGGGYTF
- TRBJ2-7 - TRBV2 TGTGCCAGCCGAGAACTTCAGGGTACCTACGAGCAGTACTTC CASRELQGTYEQYF
- TRBJ1-6 - TRBV5-1 TGCGCCAGCAGCCAACAGGGATTGGGATCACCCCTCCACTTT CASSQQGLGSPLHF
- TRBJ2-2 - TRBV11-3 TGTGCCAGCAGCCTCCTCCGGGACACGCGCGGCGGGGAGCTGTTTTTT CASSLLRDTRGGELFF
TRBD2 TRBJ2-1 - TRBV7-2 TGTGCCAGCAGCTTAGTCCCTAGCGGGGGGAGGTACAATGAGCAGTTCTTC CASSLVPSGGRYNEQFF
- TRBJ1-1 - TRBV7-2 TGTGCCAGCATGCGAGACAGCACGAACACTGAAGCTTTCTTT CASMRDSTNTEAFF
TRBD1 TRBJ2-7 - TRBV5-6 TGTGCCAGCAGCGCCAGGGGGCTAATCTACGAGCAGTACTTC CASSARGLIYEQYF
TRBD1 TRBJ1-1 - TRBV10-3 TGTGCCATCAGCGGAGGCCCGGGACAGGGGGGTATGAACACTGAAGCTTTCTTT CAISGGPGQGGMNTEAFF
TRBD2 TRBJ2-1 - TRBV11-1 TGTGCCAGCAGCCCGCGAGGAGCGGGGGGACCCTACAATGAGCAGTTCTTC CASSPRGAGGPYNEQFF
TRBD2 TRBJ2-7 - TRBV5-1 TGCGCCAGCAGCCCCGGACTAGCGGGGTACGAGCAGTACTTC CASSPGLAGYEQYF
TRBD1 TRBJ2-7 - TRBV7-6 TGTGCCAGCAGCCCAGAGACAGGGTCCTACGAGCAGTACTTC CASSPETGSYEQYF
TRBD2 TRBJ2-2 - TRBV5-1 TGCGCCAGCAGCCTGACTAGCGGATTTACCGGGGAGCTGTTTTTT CASSLTSGFTGELFF
- TRBJ2-7 - TRBV4-1 TGCGCCAGCAGCTCCGGACTCCGCCCCTACGAGCAGTACTTC CASSSGLRPYEQYF
TRBD2 TRBJ2-1 once TRBV7-3 TGTGCCAGCAGCTTAACTCTGGCTAGCGGGAGTTATGAGCAGTTCTTC CASSLTLASGSYEQFF
- TRBJ2-2 - TRBV7-9 TGTGCCAGCAGCTTCGACACCGGGGAGCTGTTTTTT CASSFDTGELFF
- TRBJ2-5 few TRBV30 TGTGCCTGGAGTACGGACCAAGAGACCCAGTACTTC CAWSTDQETQYF
TRBD1 TRBJ1-5 - TRBV7-2 TGTGCCAGCAGCTCTGACAGGGCTTGGAATCAGCCCCAGCATTTT CASSSDRAWNQPQHF
- TRBJ1-1 - TRBV2 TGTGCCAGCAGTGAAGTGGGGGGTTTTAGAGAAGCTTTCTTT CASSEVGGFREAFF
- TRBJ1-1 - TRBV5-1 TGCGCCAGCAGCCTGAGGGCCCGGCCGAGGAACACTGAAGCTTTCTTT CASSLRARPRNTEAFF
- TRBJ1-3 few TRBV7-2 TGTGCCAGCAGCTTAGCCCCGGGACACCGGATTGGAAACACCATATATTTT CASSLAPGHRIGNTIYF
- TRBJ1-2 - TRBV7-9 TGTGCCAGCAGCTATAGGGGGAGCGACTATGGCTACACCTTC CASSYRGSDYGYTF
TRBD1 TRBJ2-3 once TRBV6-1 TGTGCCAGCAGTCCCGGGACAGCCACAGATACGCAGTATTTT CASSPGTATDTQYF
- TRBJ2-1 - TRBV7-3 TGTGCCAGCAGCCCTACACTAGGGGGTGAGCAGTTCTTC CASSPTLGGEQFF
- TRBJ2-1 medium-sized TRBV10-3 TGTGCCATCAGTGACAGGTTGGGCAATGAGCAGTTCTTC CAISDRLGNEQFF
- TRBJ1-2 - TRBV20-1 TGCAGTGCCACAGGGAATGGCTACACCTTC CSATGNGYTF
- TRBJ2-2 once TRBV7-2 TGTGCCAGCAGCTTATCAACTAGAGATGGCACCGGGGAGCTGTTTTTT CASSLSTRDGTGELFF
TRBD1 TRBJ1-2 - TRBV6-5 TGTGCCAGCAGACGGTGGGACAGAGGCTACACCTTC CASRRWDRGYTF
- TRBJ2-4 - TRBV5-4 TGTGCCAGCAGCGCAGGGGACCGGGGAGACATTCAGTACTTC CASSAGDRGDIQYF
- TRBJ1-3 - TRBV19 TGTGCCAGTAAACCGACCGTGGCGAGGGGAAACACCATATATTTT CASKPTVARGNTIYF
TRBD2 TRBJ2-2 - TRBV5-1 TGCGCCAGCAGCTTAGCGGGAGTCGGGGAGCTGTTTTTT CASSLAGVGELFF
- TRBJ1-2 once TRBV27 TGTGCCAGCAGCAAAAACGGGGGCTATGGCTACACCTTC CASSKNGGYGYTF
- TRBJ1-1 few TRBV4-2 TGTGCCAGCAGCCAAGGAGCGGGGGCGAACACTGAAGCTTTCTTT CASSQGAGANTEAFF